These 15 T cell receptor beta chains share one sample of origin, sequenced in a study of blood T cell repertoires in COVID-19. This table comes from immunoSEQ multiplex PCR, and its TCRdb copy is limited to in-frame clones, with some not included. This repertoire shows over 250,000 clones, approximately 85% found once; its top ten account for about an eighth. Sequenced material: peripheral blood. Every receptor here comes from a human donor in a cohort sampled during active COVID-19.

V usage is TRBV25-1 and J usage is TRBJ1-1; a weak D match, TRBD1 (6 bases). The V and J ends lost 4 bases and 8 bases respectively, with 17 bases between them. This CDR3 has 14 residues. Germline V lookup: CDR1 MGHDK, CDR2 SYGVNS. Here the CDR3 reads CASSAFGGALEAFF. The DNA for the CDR3 is TGTGCCAGCAGTGCGTTCGGGGGGGCTCTCGAAGCTTTCTTT.

The chain uses TRBV11-1 and TRBJ1-1; D is unresolved. CDR1 and CDR2 (germline): SGHAT, FQDESV (reference sequence). This CDR3 has 16 residues. Trimming shortened V by 2 bases and J by 1 base, and 14 bases separated the two germline ends. CDR3 nucleotides: TGTGCCAGCAGCTTAATGAGCACCCTGAAGAACACTGAAGCTTTCTTT. Its protein is CASSLMSTLKNTEAFF.

This clone was seen a handful of times. V is TRBV5-1 and J is TRBJ2-7; possible D gene TRBD1, 6 bases. Germline V gene sequence: CDR1 SGHRS, CDR2 YFSETQ. V lost 4 bases and J 2 bases, leaving 13 bases between the germline ends. The CDR3 extends over 14 amino acids. The DNA of the CDR3 is TGCGCCAGCAGCCCGGACGAGGGGGCCTACGAGCAGTACTTC. Translated, it gives CASSPDEGAYEQYF.

This rearrangement joins TRBV3-1 (or the pseudogene TRBV3-2) to TRBJ1-2, with D tentatively TRBD1 (5 bases). This CDR3 contains 13 residues. Germline assignment: CDR1 LGHDT and CDR2 YNNKEL (reference sequence). The V end was cut by 5 bases, the J end by 6 bases, with 13 bases between. CDR3 nucleotide sequence: TGTGCCAGCAGCTCAGGGAAGGGGCATGGCTACACCTTC. It specifies CASSSGKGHGYTF.

This clone has a handful of counts. The V and J genes are TRBV7-9 and TRBJ2-5, with 9 positions matching TRBD1. Trimming took 5 bases from V and 3 from J; bases not matched to a gene: 10. There are 16 residues in the CDR3. The germline gives CDR1 SEHNR, CDR2 FQNEAQ (reference sequence). CDR3 DNA: TGTGCCAGCAGCACATACGGGACAGGGATAAAAGAGACCCAGTACTTC. Its protein product is CASSTYGTGIKETQYF. The whole variable domain, remainder taken from reference TRBV7-9 and TRBJ2-5, is DTGVSQNPRHKITKRGQNVTFRCDPISEHNRLYWYRQTLGQGPEFLTYFQNEAQLEKSRLLSDRFSAERPKGSFSTLEIQRTEQGDSAMYLCASSTYGTGIKETQYFGPGTRLLVL.

The V gene is TRBV11-2, the J gene TRBJ2-7, with D perhaps TRBD2 (5 bases). From germline, CDR1 is SGHAT and CDR2 FQNNGV. This CDR3 has 13 residues. V gave up 4 bases and J gave up 1 base, with 8 bases separating them. CDR3 DNA: TGTGCCAGCAGCTCCGGACTTTCCTACGAGCAGTACTTC. Translating gives CASSSGLSYEQYF. Supplemented by reference TRBV11-2 and TRBJ2-7, the full variable domain reads EAGVAQSPRYKIIEKRQSVAFWCNPISGHATLYWYQQILGQGPKLLIQFQNNGVVDDSQLPKDRFSAERLKGVDSTLKIQPAKLEDSAVYLCASSSGLSYEQYFGPGTRLTVT.

The chain uses TRBV4-2 and TRBJ2-1; TRBD2 matches 11 bases. CDR1 and CDR2 from the germline V gene are LGHNA and YNFKEQ. V lost 2 bases to trimming and J lost 7 bases; unmatched junction nucleotides: 4. This CDR3 has 15 residues. Here the CDR3 DNA reads TGTGCCAGCAGCCAATCTAGCGGGAGGTCGAATGAGCAGTTCTTC. Translation gives CASSQSSGRSNEQFF.

CDR3 loop: CASSPLRQGNTGELFF. CDR3 bases: TGTGCCAGCTCACCACTGAGACAGGGGAACACCGGGGAGCTGTTTTTT. J is TRBJ2-2 and V is TRBV18; 7 bases match TRBD1. V shed 1 base and J 1 base; nucleotides not matched to a gene: 3. CDR3 length equals 16 residues. The germline V gene has CDR1 KGHSH and CDR2 LQKENI.

In nucleotides, the CDR3 is TGTGCCAGCAGCTTAGATGCCCCGGCAGGGCGCGAGCAGTACTTC. This encodes CASSLDAPAGREQYF. The gene calls are TRBV11-2 and TRBJ2-7; D is perhaps TRBD1 (5 bases). V dropped 0 bases and J dropped 6 bases, with 15 bases sitting between them. The CDR3 loop spans 15 amino acids. CDR1 is SGHAT, CDR2 FQNNGV, per germline.

The chain links TRBV7-2 to TRBJ2-7; D uncertain. Per the germline V gene, CDR1 is SGHTA and CDR2 is FQGNSA. V gave up 5 bases and J gave up 0 bases, with 11 bases separating them. This CDR3 contains 14 residues. The CDR3 DNA is TGTGCCAGCAGCCGCGACCGGAGCTCCTACGAGCAGTACTTC. Translated, it gives CASSRDRSSYEQYF. Variable domain in full (rest from reference TRBV7-2 and TRBJ2-7): GAGVSQSPSNKVTEKGKDVELRCDPISGHTALYWYRQSLGQGLEFLIYFQGNSAPDKSGLPSDRFSAERTGGSVSTLTIQRTQQEDSAVYLCASSRDRSSYEQYFGPGTRLTVT.

J is TRBJ1-1 and V is TRBV5-4; D is uncertain. Germline assignment: CDR1 SGHNT and CDR2 YYREEE (reference sequence). The V gene lost 0 bases and the J gene lost 2 bases, with 11 bases spanning the gap. This CDR3 is 15 amino acids long. The CDR3 coding sequence is TGTGCCAGCAGCTTGGACCCCCTTACTAACACTGAAGCTTTCTTT. It specifies CASSLDPLTNTEAFF.

This clone was counted once. The CDR3 is CASSEADSGGRKDTQYF. The CDR3 DNA is TGTGCCAGCAGTGAAGCGGATAGCGGAGGGCGGAAAGATACGCAGTATTTT. This chain links TRBV6-1 with TRBJ2-3, with D possibly being TRBD2 (6 bases). V lost 0 bases and J 5 bases, leaving 18 bases between the germline ends. CDR1 is MNHNS and CDR2 is SASEGT in the germline V gene. CDR3 length equals 17 residues.

This clone was counted a single time. The chain recombines TRBV5-6 with TRBJ1-3, with D unresolved. CDR1 and CDR2 from the germline V gene are SGHDT and YYEEEE. Trimming took off 3 bases at V and 2 bases at J, with 3 bases between the two ends. The CDR3 length is 12 residues. The CDR3 region is CASSSAGNTIYF. CDR3 bases: TGTGCCAGCAGCTCGGCTGGAAACACCATATATTTT. The full variable domain, with the rest looked up from reference TRBV5-6 and TRBJ1-3, is DAGVTQSPTHLIKTRGQQVTLRCSPKSGHDTVSWYQQALGQGPQFIFQYYEEEERQRGNFPDRFSGHQFPNYSSELNVNALLLGDSALYLCASSSAGNTIYFGEGSWLTVV.

The chain is built from TRBV7-2 and TRBJ2-7; maybe TRBD2 (5 bases). Deletions cut 4 bases from V and 3 bases from J, with 16 bases between. CDR1 and CDR2 (germline): SGHTA, FQGNSA. The length of the CDR3 is 15 residues. The CDR3 bases are TGTGCCAGCAGCTCCGAGGGTTTTGCCGTCTACGAGCAGTACTTC. This sequence encodes CASSSEGFAVYEQYF.

CDR3 in DNA: TGTGCCAGCAGCGTATCCGGACAGGGGGCGTTCGGGGAGCTGTTTTTT. Encoded protein: CASSVSGQGAFGELFF. This rearrangement joins TRBV9 to TRBJ2-2; 11 nucleotides align to TRBD1. Germline V CDR1 and CDR2: SGDLS, YYNGEE. The V and J ends lost 1 base and 7 bases, in that order; junction bases with no gene match: 6. This CDR3 is built from 16 residues.